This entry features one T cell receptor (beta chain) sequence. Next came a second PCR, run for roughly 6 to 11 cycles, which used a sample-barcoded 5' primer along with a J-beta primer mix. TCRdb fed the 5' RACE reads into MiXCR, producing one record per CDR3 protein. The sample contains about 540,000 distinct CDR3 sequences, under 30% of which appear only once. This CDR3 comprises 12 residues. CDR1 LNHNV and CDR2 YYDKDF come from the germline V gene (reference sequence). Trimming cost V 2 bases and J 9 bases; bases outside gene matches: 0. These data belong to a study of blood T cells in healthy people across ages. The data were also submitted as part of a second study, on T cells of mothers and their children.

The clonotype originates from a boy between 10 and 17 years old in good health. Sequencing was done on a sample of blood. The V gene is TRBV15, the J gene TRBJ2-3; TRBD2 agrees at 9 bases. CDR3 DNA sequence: TGTGCCACCAGCAGAACTAGCGGGACGCAGTATTTT. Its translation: CATSRTSGTQYF.